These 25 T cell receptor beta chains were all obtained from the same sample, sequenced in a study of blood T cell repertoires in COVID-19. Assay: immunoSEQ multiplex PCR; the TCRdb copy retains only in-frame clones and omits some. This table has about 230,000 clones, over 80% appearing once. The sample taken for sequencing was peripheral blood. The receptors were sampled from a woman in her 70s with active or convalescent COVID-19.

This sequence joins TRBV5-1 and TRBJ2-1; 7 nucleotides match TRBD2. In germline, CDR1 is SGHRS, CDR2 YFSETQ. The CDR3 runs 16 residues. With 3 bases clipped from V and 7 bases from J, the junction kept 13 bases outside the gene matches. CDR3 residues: CASSWGGFEWKNEQFF. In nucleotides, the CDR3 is TGCGCCAGCAGCTGGGGGGGTTTTGAGTGGAAGAATGAGCAGTTCTTC.

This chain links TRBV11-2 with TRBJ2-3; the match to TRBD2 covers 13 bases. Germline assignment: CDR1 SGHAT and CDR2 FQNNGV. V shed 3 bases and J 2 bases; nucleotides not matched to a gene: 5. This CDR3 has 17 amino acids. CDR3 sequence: CASSFTGLAGFTDTQYF. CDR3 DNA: TGTGCCAGCAGCTTTACGGGACTAGCGGGATTCACAGATACGCAGTATTTT. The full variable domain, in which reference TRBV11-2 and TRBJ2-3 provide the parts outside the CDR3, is EAGVAQSPRYKIIEKRQSVAFWCNPISGHATLYWYQQILGQGPKLLIQFQNNGVVDDSQLPKDRFSAERLKGVDSTLKIQPAKLEDSAVYLCASSFTGLAGFTDTQYFGPGTRLTVL.

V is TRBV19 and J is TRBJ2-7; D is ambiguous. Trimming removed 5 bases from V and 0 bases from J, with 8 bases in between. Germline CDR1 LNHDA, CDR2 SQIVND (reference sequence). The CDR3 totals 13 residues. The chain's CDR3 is CASSFQNSYEQYF. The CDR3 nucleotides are TGTGCCAGTAGTTTTCAAAACTCCTACGAGCAGTACTTC.

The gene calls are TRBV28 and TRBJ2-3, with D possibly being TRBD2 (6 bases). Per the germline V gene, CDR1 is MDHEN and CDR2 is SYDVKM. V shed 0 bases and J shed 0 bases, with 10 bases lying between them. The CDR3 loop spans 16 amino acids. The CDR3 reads CASSLWAGSSTDTQYF. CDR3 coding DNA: TGTGCCAGCAGTTTATGGGCGGGAAGTAGCACAGATACGCAGTATTTT.

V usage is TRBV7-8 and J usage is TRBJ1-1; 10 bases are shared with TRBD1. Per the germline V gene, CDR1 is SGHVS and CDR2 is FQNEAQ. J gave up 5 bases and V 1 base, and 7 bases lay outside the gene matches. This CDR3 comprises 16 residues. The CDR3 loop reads CASSLVLRDRGTEAFF. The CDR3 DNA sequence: TGTGCCAGCAGCTTAGTGTTGCGGGACAGGGGAACTGAAGCTTTCTTT. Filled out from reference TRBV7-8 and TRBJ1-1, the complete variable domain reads GAGVSQSPRYKVAKRGQDVALRCDPISGHVSLFWYQQALGQGPEFLTYFQNEAQLDKSGLPSDRFFAERPEGSVSTLKIQRTQQEDSAVYLCASSLVLRDRGTEAFFGQGTRLTVV.

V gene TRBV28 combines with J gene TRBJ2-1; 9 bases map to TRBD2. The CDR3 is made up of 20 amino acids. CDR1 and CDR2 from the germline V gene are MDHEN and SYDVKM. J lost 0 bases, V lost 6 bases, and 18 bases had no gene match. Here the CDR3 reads CASSSLGGTSKFRSYNEQFF. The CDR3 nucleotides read TGTGCCAGCAGCTCCCTGGGGGGGACTAGCAAGTTCCGCTCCTACAATGAGCAGTTCTTC.

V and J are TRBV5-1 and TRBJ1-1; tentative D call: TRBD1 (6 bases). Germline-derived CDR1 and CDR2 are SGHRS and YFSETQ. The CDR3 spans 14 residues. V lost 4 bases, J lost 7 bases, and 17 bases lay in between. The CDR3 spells CASSQAQGNDEAFF. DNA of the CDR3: TGCGCCAGCAGCCAGGCCCAGGGGAACGATGAAGCTTTCTTT.

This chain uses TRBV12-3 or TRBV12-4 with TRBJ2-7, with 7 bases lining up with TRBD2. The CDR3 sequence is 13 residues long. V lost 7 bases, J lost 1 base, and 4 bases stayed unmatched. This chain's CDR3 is CASTRGGSYEQYF. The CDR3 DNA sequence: TGTGCCAGCACCCGGGGAGGGTCCTACGAGCAGTACTTC.

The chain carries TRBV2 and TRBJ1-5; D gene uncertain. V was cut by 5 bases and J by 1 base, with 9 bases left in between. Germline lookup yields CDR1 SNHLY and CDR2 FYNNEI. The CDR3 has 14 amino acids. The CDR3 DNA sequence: TGTGCCAGCAGTTTGGAGATAAGCAATCAGCCCCAGCATTTT. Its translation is CASSLEISNQPQHF.

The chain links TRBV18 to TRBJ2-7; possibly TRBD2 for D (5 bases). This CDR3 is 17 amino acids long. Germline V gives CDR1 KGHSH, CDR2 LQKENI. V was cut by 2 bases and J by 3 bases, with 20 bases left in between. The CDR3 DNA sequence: TGTGCCAGCTCACCAGGTTGGTCGGCAGGACGGGACTACGAGCAGTACTTC. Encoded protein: CASSPGWSAGRDYEQYF. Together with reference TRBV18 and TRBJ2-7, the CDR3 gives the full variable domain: NAGVMQNPRHLVRRRGQEARLRCSPMKGHSHVYWYRQLPEEGLKFMVYLQKENIIDESGMPKERFSAEFPKEGPSILRIQQVVRGDSAAYFCASSPGWSAGRDYEQYFGPGTRLTVT.

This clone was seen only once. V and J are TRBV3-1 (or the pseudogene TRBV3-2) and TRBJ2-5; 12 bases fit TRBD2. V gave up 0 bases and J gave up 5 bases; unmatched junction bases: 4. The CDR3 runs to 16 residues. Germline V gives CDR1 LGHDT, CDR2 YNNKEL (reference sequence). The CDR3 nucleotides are TGTGCCAGCAGCCAAGATCTAGCGGGAGGGTTGGAGACCCAGTACTTC. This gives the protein CASSQDLAGGLETQYF.

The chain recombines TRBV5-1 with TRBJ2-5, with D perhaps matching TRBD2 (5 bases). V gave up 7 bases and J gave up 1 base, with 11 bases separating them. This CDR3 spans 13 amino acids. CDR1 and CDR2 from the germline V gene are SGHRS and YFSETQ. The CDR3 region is CASYLGIQETQYF. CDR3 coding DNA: TGCGCCAGCTACCTCGGGATCCAAGAGACCCAGTACTTC.

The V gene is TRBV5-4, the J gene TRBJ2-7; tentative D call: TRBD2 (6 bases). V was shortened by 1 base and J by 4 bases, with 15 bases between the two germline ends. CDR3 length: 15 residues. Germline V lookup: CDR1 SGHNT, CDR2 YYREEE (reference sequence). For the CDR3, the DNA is TGTGCCAGCAGCTTGAAGAGGGAGGCCCATTACGAGCAGTACTTC. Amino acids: CASSLKREAHYEQYF.

The CDR3 loop reads CAWSMGQPTDTQYF. The CDR3 coding sequence is TGTGCCTGGAGTATGGGACAGCCCACAGATACGCAGTATTTT. The V and J genes are TRBV30 and TRBJ2-3; 7 positions match TRBD1. The CDR3 covers 14 residues. Trimming at V came to 2 bases and at J to 2 bases, leaving 4 bases not matched to a gene. CDR1 is GTSNPN and CDR2 is SVGIG in the germline V gene (reference sequence).

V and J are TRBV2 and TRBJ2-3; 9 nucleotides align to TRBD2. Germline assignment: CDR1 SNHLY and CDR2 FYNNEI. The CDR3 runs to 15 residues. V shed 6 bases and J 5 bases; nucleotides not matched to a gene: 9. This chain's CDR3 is CASRRGGSEVDTQYF. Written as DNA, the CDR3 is TGTGCCAGCAGGCGGGGGGGTAGTGAGGTAGATACGCAGTATTTT.

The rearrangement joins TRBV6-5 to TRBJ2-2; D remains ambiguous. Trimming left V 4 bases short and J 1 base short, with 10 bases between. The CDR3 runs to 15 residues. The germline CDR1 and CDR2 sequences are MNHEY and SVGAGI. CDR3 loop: CASSLENMNTGELFF. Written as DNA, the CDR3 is TGTGCCAGCAGTTTGGAGAATATGAACACCGGGGAGCTGTTTTTT.

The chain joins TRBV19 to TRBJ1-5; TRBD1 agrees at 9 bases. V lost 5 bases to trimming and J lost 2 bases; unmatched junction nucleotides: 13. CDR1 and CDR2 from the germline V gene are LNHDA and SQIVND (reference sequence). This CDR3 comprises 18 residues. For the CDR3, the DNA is TGTGCCAGTAGTCCTGGGACAGGGAGGGGGTCGGGCAATCAGCCCCAGCATTTT. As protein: CASSPGTGRGSGNQPQHF.

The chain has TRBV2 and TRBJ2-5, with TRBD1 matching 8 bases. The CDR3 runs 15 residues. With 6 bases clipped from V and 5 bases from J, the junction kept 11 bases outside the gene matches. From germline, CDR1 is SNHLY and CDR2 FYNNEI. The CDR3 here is CASRWPGQGGETQYF. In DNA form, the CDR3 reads TGTGCCAGCAGGTGGCCAGGACAGGGAGGTGAGACCCAGTACTTC.

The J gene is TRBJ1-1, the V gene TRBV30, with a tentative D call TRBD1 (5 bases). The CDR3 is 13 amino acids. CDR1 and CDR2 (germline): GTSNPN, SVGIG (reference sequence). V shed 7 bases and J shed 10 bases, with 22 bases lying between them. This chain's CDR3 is CASYWRGKYGAFF. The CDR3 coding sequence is TGTGCCTCCTACTGGAGGGGAAAGTATGGAGCTTTCTTT.

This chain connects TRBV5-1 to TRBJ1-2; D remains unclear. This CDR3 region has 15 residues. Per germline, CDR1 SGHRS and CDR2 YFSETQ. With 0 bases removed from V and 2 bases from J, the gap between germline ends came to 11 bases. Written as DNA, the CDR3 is TGCGCCAGCAGCTTGGGAATGGGCCCCAACTATGGCTACACCTTC. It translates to CASSLGMGPNYGYTF.

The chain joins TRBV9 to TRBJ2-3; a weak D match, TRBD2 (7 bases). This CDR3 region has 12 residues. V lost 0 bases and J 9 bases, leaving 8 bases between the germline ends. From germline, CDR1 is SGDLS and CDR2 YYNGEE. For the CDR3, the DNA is TGTGCCAGCAGCGTAGAGGGGGGGACGCAGTATTTT. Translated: CASSVEGGTQYF.

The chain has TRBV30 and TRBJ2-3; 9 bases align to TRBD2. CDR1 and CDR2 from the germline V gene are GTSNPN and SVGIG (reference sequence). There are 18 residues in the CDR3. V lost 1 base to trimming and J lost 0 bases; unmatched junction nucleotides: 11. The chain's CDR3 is CAWSGEVAGVFSTDTQYF. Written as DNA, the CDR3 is TGTGCCTGGAGTGGAGAAGTAGCGGGAGTCTTTAGCACAGATACGCAGTATTTT.

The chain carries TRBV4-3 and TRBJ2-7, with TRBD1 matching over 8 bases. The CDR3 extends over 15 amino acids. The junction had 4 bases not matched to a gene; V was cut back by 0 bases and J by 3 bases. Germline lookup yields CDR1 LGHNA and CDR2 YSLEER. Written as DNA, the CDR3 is TGCGCCAGCAGCCAAGAGTGGACAGGGTACTACGAGCAGTACTTC. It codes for CASSQEWTGYYEQYF.

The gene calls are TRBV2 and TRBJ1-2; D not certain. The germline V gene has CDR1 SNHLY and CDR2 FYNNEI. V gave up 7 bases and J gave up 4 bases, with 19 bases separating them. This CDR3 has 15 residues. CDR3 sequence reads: CASKRDLDTLYGYTF. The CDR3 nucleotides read TGTGCCAGCAAACGGGATCTTGACACCCTCTATGGCTACACCTTC.

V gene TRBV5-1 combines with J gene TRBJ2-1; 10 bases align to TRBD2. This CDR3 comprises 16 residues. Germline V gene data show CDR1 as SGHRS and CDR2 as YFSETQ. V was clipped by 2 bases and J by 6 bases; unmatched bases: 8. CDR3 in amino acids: CASSFLAGVGANEQFF. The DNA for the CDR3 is TGCGCCAGCAGCTTTCTAGCGGGAGTGGGGGCCAATGAGCAGTTCTTC.